This entry lists 16 T cell receptor beta chains sequenced from one sample in a study of CD8 T cell repertoires and HIV-1 epitope variants. For these receptors, no antigen is known. Using immunoSEQ multiplex PCR, the repertoire was profiled, and TCRdb retains in-frame clones only, with some absent. The repertoire holds 5,700 or so clones, with over 60% as singletons. Sequenced material: cultured CD8+ T cells derived from PBMCs. All receptors come from a male donor with HIV.

This clone has only one observation. This chain joins TRBV19 and TRBJ2-1; 15 bases line up with TRBD2. The trim removed 2 bases at V and 2 bases at J, leaving 7 bases unmatched. Germline loops: CDR1 LNHDA, CDR2 SQIVND (reference sequence). The CDR3 loop spans 19 amino acids. The CDR3 DNA sequence: TGTGCCAGTAGTATAAGGACTAGCGGGAGGGTTGGGCCCTACAATGAGCAGTTCTTC. This gives the protein CASSIRTSGRVGPYNEQFF.

The rearrangement joins TRBV6-6 to TRBJ1-4; tentative D call: TRBD1 (6 bases). CDR1 is MNHNY and CDR2 is SVGAGI in the germline V gene (reference sequence). The length of the CDR3 is 14 residues. The germline V and J ends were trimmed by 5 bases and 7 bases, with 14 bases remaining between them. CDR3 sequence (DNA): TGTGCCAGCAGTGCCGGGACATCGGGTGAAAAACTGTTTTTT. This gives the protein CASSAGTSGEKLFF.

CDR3 region: CASSPSLALQETQYF. The CDR3 DNA reads as TGTGCCAGCAGCCCTTCTCTAGCCCTACAAGAGACCCAGTACTTC. V gene TRBV7-2 combines with J gene TRBJ2-5; TRBD2 is a possible D gene (5 bases). CDR3 length: 15 residues. Germline V gene sequence: CDR1 SGHTA, CDR2 FQGNSA. Trimming removed 5 bases at V and 2 bases at J, with 15 bases between.

V and J are TRBV7-8 and TRBJ1-3; D remains unclear. The CDR3 has 14 residues. CDR1 is SGHVS and CDR2 is FQNEAQ in the germline V gene. Trimming pared 1 base from V and 4 bases from J, leaving 8 bases between. CDR3 amino acids: CASSLEGTGNTIYF. The CDR3 DNA follows: TGTGCCAGCAGCTTAGAGGGTACGGGAAACACCATATATTTT.

This clone occurred a few times. The rearrangement links TRBV5-1 to TRBJ2-1, with D unclear. CDR1 and CDR2 from the germline V gene are SGHRS and YFSETQ. The CDR3 extends over 13 amino acids. With 0 bases removed from V and 3 bases from J, the gap between germline ends came to 4 bases. The CDR3 region has the DNA TGCGCCAGCAGCTTGGGTGTCTACAATGAGCAGTTCTTC. It is translated as CASSLGVYNEQFF. The full variable domain, its missing parts supplied by reference TRBV5-1 and TRBJ2-1, is KAGVTQTPRYLIKTRGQQVTLSCSPISGHRSVSWYQQTPGQGLQFLFEYFSETQRNKGNFPGRFSGRQFSNSRSEMNVSTLELGDSALYLCASSLGVYNEQFFGPGTRLTVL.

The chain employs TRBV28 and TRBJ2-1; TRBD1 or TRBD2 may be the D gene (6 bases each). CDR1 is MDHEN and CDR2 is SYDVKM in the germline V gene. CDR3 length: 16 residues. V was pared by 5 bases and J by 4 bases, with 18 bases between. DNA of the CDR3: TGTGCCAGCAGTGTCACGTGGGGGGCAGGGTACAATGAGCAGTTCTTC. It specifies CASSVTWGAGYNEQFF.

The chain is built from TRBV2 and TRBJ1-3; a possible D gene is TRBD1 (6 bases). Germline assignment: CDR1 SNHLY and CDR2 FYNNEI. The ends were cut back, 6 bases at V and 0 bases at J, with 15 bases in the middle. The CDR3 sequence is 16 residues long. In DNA, the CDR3 is TGTGCCAGCAGAGGGACATTAGAAAGCTCTGGAAACACCATATATTTT. This translates into CASRGTLESSGNTIYF. Looking up the rest from reference TRBV2 and TRBJ1-3 gives the full variable domain: EPEVTQTPSHQVTQMGQEVILRCVPISNHLYFYWYRQILGQKVEFLVSFYNNEISEKSEIFDDQFSVERPDGSNFTLKIRSTKLEDSAMYFCASRGTLESSGNTIYFGEGSWLTVV.

J is TRBJ1-1 and V is TRBV6-6; perhaps TRBD1 as D (5 bases). Trimming took 8 bases from V and 1 from J, leaving 8 bases between them. From germline, CDR1 is MNHNY and CDR2 SVGAGI (reference sequence). The CDR3 totals 12 residues. The CDR3 region has the DNA TGTGCCAGCTCTGGGGCGAACACTGAAGCTTTCTTT. It is translated as CASSGANTEAFF.

This chain uses TRBV15 with TRBJ1-1, with D perhaps matching TRBD1 (5 bases). This CDR3 has 13 amino acids. CDR1 and CDR2 (germline): LNHNV, YYDKDF (reference sequence). V lost 5 bases and J lost 5, with 12 bases in between. The CDR3 is CATSLGLRTEAFF. DNA for the CDR3: TGTGCCACCAGCCTGGGACTGAGGACTGAAGCTTTCTTT.

The chain links TRBV7-9 to TRBJ2-1; D gene uncertain. V was clipped by 4 bases and J by 7 bases, with 8 bases between them. Germline CDR1 reads SEHNR; CDR2 reads FQNEAQ (reference sequence). The CDR3 length is 12 residues. The CDR3 DNA sequence: TGTGCCAGCAGCTCTTCTTTTAATGAGCAGTTCTTC. Residues: CASSSSFNEQFF.

The J gene is TRBJ2-7, the V gene TRBV9, with TRBD2 as a possible D gene (5 bases). CDR1 is SGDLS, CDR2 YYNGEE, per germline. V lost 3 bases to trimming and J lost 3 bases, with 13 bases between them. The CDR3 sequence is 14 residues long. The CDR3 nucleotides read TGTGCCAGCAGCGGAGGAGCGGCTTTCTACGAGCAGTACTTC. This gives the protein CASSGGAAFYEQYF.

This clone was observed once. The J gene is TRBJ1-1, the V gene TRBV10-1; D ambiguous. This CDR3 has 14 residues. Trimming removed 2 bases from V and 0 bases from J, with 7 bases in between. The germline gives CDR1 WNHNN, CDR2 SYGVQD (reference sequence). The CDR3: CASSEGSLNTEAFF. CDR3 DNA sequence: TGCGCCAGCAGTGAGGGCAGTTTGAACACTGAAGCTTTCTTT.

The rearrangement joins TRBV9 to TRBJ2-3, with unresolved D. The V and J ends lost 3 bases and 0 bases respectively, with 8 bases between them. There are 14 residues in the CDR3. CDR1 and CDR2 (germline): SGDLS, YYNGEE. CDR3 in amino acids: CASSGGASTDTQYF. The CDR3 DNA is TGTGCCAGCAGCGGTGGCGCGAGCACAGATACGCAGTATTTT.

This clone was picked up a small number of times. This chain uses TRBV27 with TRBJ1-5; D possibly corresponds to TRBD1 (5 bases). Germline CDR1 reads MNHEY; CDR2 reads SMNVEV (reference sequence). The CDR3 is 14 residues long. Deletions cut 8 bases from V and 1 base from J, with 12 bases between. In nucleotides, the CDR3 is TGTGCCAGCCGGGAGGCAGGGAGCAATCAGCCCCAGCATTTT. Amino acid sequence: CASREAGSNQPQHF.

This chain connects TRBV27 to TRBJ2-3; maybe TRBD2 (5 bases). Deletions cut 0 bases from V and 6 bases from J, with 13 bases between. The germline V gene has CDR1 MNHEY and CDR2 SMNVEV (reference sequence). The CDR3 is made up of 15 amino acids. The CDR3 DNA follows: TGTGCCAGCAGTTTATCCTCAGCCCGAGGGGATACGCAGTATTTT. It encodes CASSLSSARGDTQYF.

This rearrangement joins TRBV18 to TRBJ2-5; the D gene is possibly TRBD2 (6 bases). The CDR3 consists of 14 residues. Germline CDR1 reads KGHSH; CDR2 reads LQKENI. The V and J ends lost 4 bases and 0 bases respectively, with 9 bases between them. The CDR3 loop reads CASSLGGDQETQYF. The CDR3 DNA sequence: TGTGCCAGCTCACTGGGGGGAGACCAAGAGACCCAGTACTTC.